The 14 T cell receptor beta chains below were found in one sample sequenced in a study of identical twins. TCRdb redid the calling of the 5' RACE reads with MiXCR, one entry per CDR3 protein. The sample lists about 1.7 million distinct CDR3 sequences, under 35% occurring once. The sequenced sample consisted of cord blood. These receptors were taken from a newborn girl in good health.

This clonotype was seen only once. V and J are TRBV7-9 and TRBJ1-1, with 9 bases lining up with TRBD1. Germline CDR1 SEHNR, CDR2 FQNEAQ (reference sequence). This CDR3 comprises 16 residues. J gave up 1 base and V 5 bases, and 8 bases lay outside the gene matches. CDR3 in amino acids: CASSPRWGQGNTEAFF. CDR3 sequence (DNA): TGTGCCAGCAGCCCTCGCTGGGGACAGGGGAACACTGAAGCTTTCTTT.

The rearrangement links TRBV12-5 to TRBJ2-1, with 11 nucleotides matching TRBD2. From germline, CDR1 is LGHNT and CDR2 FRNRAP. The CDR3 extends over 16 amino acids. V was pared by 3 bases and J by 3 bases, with 4 bases of the junction left unmatched. The CDR3 region has the DNA TGTGCTAGTGGTTTTGGCGGGACTAGCGGCTACAATGAGCAGTTCTTC. Amino acids: CASGFGGTSGYNEQFF.

The chain recombines TRBV6-1 with TRBJ1-5; D is unresolved. V was cut by 6 bases and J by 7 bases, with 10 bases left in between. Germline V gives CDR1 MNHNS, CDR2 SASEGT. CDR3 length equals 12 residues. CDR3 sequence: CASRGSGQPQHF. As DNA, the CDR3 is TGTGCCAGCAGAGGAAGCGGGCAGCCCCAGCATTTT.

The rearrangement uses TRBV2 and TRBJ2-1; D is possibly TRBD2 (6 bases). The CDR3 runs 13 residues. Per the germline V gene, CDR1 is SNHLY and CDR2 is FYNNEI. V shed 7 bases and J shed 5 bases, with 12 bases lying between them. The CDR3 region is CASIGGLNNEQFF. CDR3 DNA sequence: TGTGCCAGCATCGGGGGATTAAACAATGAGCAGTTCTTC.

The chain is built from TRBV5-1 and TRBJ2-7; possible D gene TRBD1, 6 bases. CDR3 length equals 15 residues. Germline CDR1 reads SGHRS; CDR2 reads YFSETQ. V was cut by 2 bases and J by 6 bases, with 18 bases left in between. The CDR3 protein is CASSLKQGSVCEQYF. CDR3 sequence (DNA): TGCGCCAGCAGCTTAAAACAGGGAAGTGTCTGCGAGCAGTACTTC. The whole variable domain, filled in from reference TRBV5-1 and TRBJ2-7, reads KAGVTQTPRYLIKTRGQQVTLSCSPISGHRSVSWYQQTPGQGLQFLFEYFSETQRNKGNFPGRFSGRQFSNSRSEMNVSTLELGDSALYLCASSLKQGSVCEQYFGPGTRLTVT.

This clonotype was detected ten times or more. A read error may account for a junction end that differs from germline. CDR3 nucleotides: TGTGCCAGCAGTTTCGACAGGGTGAACACTGAAGCTTTCTTT. The encoded protein is CASSFDRVNTEAFF. The chain links TRBV5-1 to TRBJ1-1, with 7 positions matching TRBD1. Germline CDR1 reads SGHRS; CDR2 reads YFSETQ. The CDR3 loop spans 14 amino acids.

V and J are TRBV19 and TRBJ2-7; D gene uncertain. Trimming took off 3 bases at V and 0 bases at J, with 6 bases between the two ends. This CDR3 is 13 amino acids long. From germline, CDR1 is LNHDA and CDR2 SQIVND (reference sequence). Written as DNA, the CDR3 is TGTGCCAGTAGTATGACCCCCTCCTACGAGCAGTACTTC. Residues: CASSMTPSYEQYF.

Concerning this clonotype: The junction differs from germline at one of its ends, possibly a read error. This sequence joins TRBV4-1 and TRBJ2-6, with 8 bases identical to TRBD1. This CDR3 spans 16 amino acids. Germline-derived CDR1 and CDR2 are MGHRA and YSYEKL. CDR3 protein: CASSRMTGVGASVLTF. The CDR3 DNA is TGCGCCAGCAGCCGGATGACAGGGGTAGGGGCCAGCGTCCTGACTTTC.

This clonotype was recorded a few times. This chain joins TRBV2 and TRBJ2-1; D may be TRBD2 (6 bases). Trimming took off 1 base at V and 0 bases at J, with 10 bases between the two ends. Germline-derived CDR1 and CDR2 are SNHLY and FYNNEI. The CDR3 has 16 residues. The CDR3 bases are TGTGCCAGCAGTGAAGGTGGAGGGCCCTCCTACAATGAGCAGTTCTTC. Its protein product is CASSEGGGPSYNEQFF.

This clonotype showed up just a few times. An end of the junction does not agree with germline; a read error may underlie this. The chain couples TRBV3-1 to TRBJ2-1, with D perhaps matching TRBD1 (5 bases). The CDR3 consists of 14 residues. Germline V gene sequence: CDR1 LGHDT, CDR2 YNNKEL (reference sequence). CDR3 bases: TGTGCCAGCGGCCAAGGGGTTGCGATCAATGAGCAGTTCTTC. Its protein is CASGQGVAINEQFF.

V gene TRBV7-6 combines with J gene TRBJ1-5, with a possible D match to TRBD1 (5 bases). The length of the CDR3 is 17 residues. V dropped 1 base and J dropped 0 bases, with 13 bases sitting between them. CDR1 is SGHVS, CDR2 FNYEAQ, per germline. The CDR3 coding sequence is TGTGCCAGCAGCTTAGGTGGTAGGGGAGCTAGCAATCAGCCCCAGCATTTT. Residues: CASSLGGRGASNQPQHF.

The genes are TRBV20-1 and TRBJ2-3; 14 bases map to TRBD2. This CDR3 is 18 amino acids long. The junction had 12 bases not matched to a gene; V was cut back by 5 bases and J by 2 bases. Germline V gives CDR1 DFQATT, CDR2 SNEGSKA (reference sequence). The CDR3 DNA follows: TGCAGTGCTCCGACGACTAGCGGGAGGGCGAAATTCACAGATACGCAGTATTTT. Translating it yields CSAPTTSGRAKFTDTQYF.

The chain links TRBV29-1 to TRBJ1-1; D unclear. Germline V gives CDR1 SQVTM, CDR2 ANQGSEA. V was clipped by 5 bases and J by 3 bases, with 7 bases between them. This CDR3 comprises 11 residues. CDR3 DNA: TGCAGCGTTCGTCGGTACACTGAAGCTTTCTTT. This translates into CSVRRYTEAFF.

A single count supports this clonotype. The chain has TRBV20-1 and TRBJ2-3, with D unresolved. V was shortened by 3 bases and J by 0 bases, with 4 bases between the two germline ends. Germline V lookup: CDR1 DFQATT, CDR2 SNEGSKA (reference sequence). CDR3 length: 12 amino acids. This CDR3 reads CSASHSTDTQYF. The DNA of the CDR3 is TGCAGTGCTAGCCACAGCACAGATACGCAGTATTTT.